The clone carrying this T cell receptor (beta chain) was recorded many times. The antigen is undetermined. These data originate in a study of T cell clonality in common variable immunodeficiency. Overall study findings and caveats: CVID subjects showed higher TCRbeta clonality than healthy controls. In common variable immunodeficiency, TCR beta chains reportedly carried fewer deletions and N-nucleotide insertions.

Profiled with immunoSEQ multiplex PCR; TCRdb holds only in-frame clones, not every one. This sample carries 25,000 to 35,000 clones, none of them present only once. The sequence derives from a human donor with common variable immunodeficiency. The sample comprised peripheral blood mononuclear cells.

The sequenced CDR3 bases are TGTGCCAGCACCCAAGGGGGGGGAACTGAA. Its translation: CASTQGGGTE. The entire CDR3 protein is CASTQGGGTEAFF. This rearrangement joins TRBV7-2 to TRBJ1-1; TRBD1 is a possible D gene (6 bases). The read terminates 3 residues ahead of where the CDR3 ends, so the germline J gene completes it. The ends were cut back, 7 bases at V and 5 bases at J, with 14 bases in the middle. Germline V lookup: CDR1 SGHTA, CDR2 FQGNSA. The CDR3 consists of 13 residues. Together with reference TRBV7-2 and TRBJ1-1, the CDR3 gives the full variable domain: GAGVSQSPSNKVTEKGKDVELRCDPISGHTALYWYRQSLGQGLEFLIYFQGNSAPDKSGLPSDRFSAERTGGSVSTLTIQRTQQEDSAVYLCASTQGGGTEAFFGQGTRLTVV.